These T cell receptor beta chains were read from a single sample in a study of blood T cell repertoires in COVID-19. Assay used: immunoSEQ multiplex PCR; TCRdb lists only in-frame clones, some missing. The table shows roughly 230,000 clones, with approximately 83% occurring only once. Sequencing was done on a sample of peripheral blood. The source of these receptors is a man in his forties or fifties with acute or convalescent COVID-19. Both conserved end residues are part of each CDR3. The D gene is left open where the match is weak. The size entry is marked missing in some rows and otherwise reads once, few, many or a size class.

clone size | D gene | J gene | V gene | CDR3 DNA | CDR3 protein
NA | TRBD2 | TRBJ2-1 | TRBV5-4 | TGTGCCAGCAGCAGAGCTAGCGGGAGCTCCTACAATGAGCAGTTCTTC | CASSRASGSSYNEQFF
NA | TRBD2 | TRBJ2-1 | TRBV19 | TGTGCCAGTACCGCTAGCGGGAGGGCCTACAATGAGCAGTTCTTC | CASTASGRAYNEQFF
NA | NA | TRBJ1-2 | TRBV5-4 | TGTGCCAGCAGCTTGGGGTCAGAAAGGGGAAGAAGCGGCTACACCTTC | CASSLGSERGRSGYTF
NA | NA | TRBJ2-2 | TRBV6-1 | TGTGCCAGCAGTGAAGACACCTCCACCGGGGAGCTGTTTTTT | CASSEDTSTGELFF
NA | NA | TRBJ2-2 | TRBV7-2 | TGTGCCAGCAGCCCTCGTAACACCGGGGAGCTGTTTTTT | CASSPRNTGELFF
NA | NA | TRBJ2-7 | TRBV29-1 | TGCAGCGTTGAGGTAGCGAGAAGCTACGAGCAGTACTTC | CSVEVARSYEQYF
NA | TRBD2 | TRBJ2-5 | TRBV5-6 | TGTGCCAGCAGCTTGGTTCTAGCGGGAGGATCTACGGAGACCCAGTACTTC | CASSLVLAGGSTETQYF
NA | NA | TRBJ2-3 | TRBV11-2 | TGTGCCAGCAGCTTAGGAGGCGGCGCAGATACGCAGTATTTT | CASSLGGGADTQYF
NA | NA | TRBJ2-2 | TRBV12-5 | TGTGCTAGTGGTTTAAAGGGGCTCACCGGGGAGCTGTTTTTT | CASGLKGLTGELFF
NA | NA | TRBJ1-2 | TRBV25-1 | TGTGCCAGCAGTGGCCCGGACAGAATCTATGGCTACACCTTC | CASSGPDRIYGYTF
NA | NA | TRBJ1-4 | TRBV3-1/TRBV3-2 | TGTGCCAGCAGCCAAAAGTCGGGCCACAGGGAAAAACTGTTTTTT | CASSQKSGHREKLFF
NA | TRBD1 | TRBJ2-2 | TRBV6-5 | TGTGCCAGCAAATCGACAGGGGCCGGGGAGCTGTTTTTT | CASKSTGAGELFF
few | TRBD2 | TRBJ2-1 | TRBV27 | TGTGCCAGCAGTTTTGGCGGGAGCTCCTACAATGAGCAGTTCTTC | CASSFGGSSYNEQFF
NA | TRBD2 | TRBJ2-3 | TRBV6-2/TRBV6-3 | TGTGCCAGCAGTTACCCTCTAGCGGGAGTCCGATTGGGGGAAGATACGCAGTATTTT | CASSYPLAGVRLGEDTQYF
NA | NA | TRBJ1-2 | TRBV27 | TGTGCCAGCAGTGACAGTGGTCCCGGCTTTAATGGCTACACCTTC | CASSDSGPGFNGYTF
NA | TRBD1 | TRBJ2-4 | TRBV2 | TGTGCCAGCAGTGAAGGGACAGGGGTGGCCAAAAACATTCAGTACTTC | CASSEGTGVAKNIQYF
NA | NA | TRBJ1-2 | TRBV25-1 | TGTGCCAGCAGTGCCACAGTAGATTATGGCTACACCTTC | CASSATVDYGYTF
few | TRBD2 | TRBJ2-1 | TRBV6-2/TRBV6-3 | TGTGCCAGCAGCAAATTAGCGGGAGTATCCTACAATGAGCAGTTCTTC | CASSKLAGVSYNEQFF
NA | TRBD1 | TRBJ1-4 | TRBV4-3 | TGCGCCAGCAGCCCAGGGACAGGGGGCGAAAAACTGTTTTTT | CASSPGTGGEKLFF
NA | NA | TRBJ1-4 | TRBV7-2 | TGTGCCAGCAGCCTAAACAGGGCTGGGGATGAAAAACTGTTTTTT | CASSLNRAGDEKLFF
NA | NA | TRBJ1-1 | TRBV9 | TGTGCCAGCAGCGGGGGAGGGAACACTGAAGCTTTCTTT | CASSGGGNTEAFF
NA | NA | TRBJ2-1 | TRBV5-4 | TGTGCCAGCACCAATCCGGGGGATGAGCAGTTCTTC | CASTNPGDEQFF
NA | NA | TRBJ1-4 | TRBV7-8 | TGTGCCAGCAGCGGGGAGGGGGGTATTGCTGAAAAACTGTTTTTT | CASSGEGGIAEKLFF
once | NA | TRBJ2-2 | TRBV7-6 | TGTGCCAGCAGCTCGTCCGCGGGCGGACTCACCGGGGAGCTGTTTTTT | CASSSSAGGLTGELFF
NA | NA | TRBJ1-2 | TRBV2 | TGTGCCAGCAGTGCCCTCCCGAGCAACTATGGCTACACCTTC | CASSALPSNYGYTF
NA | NA | TRBJ1-2 | TRBV12-3/TRBV12-4 | TGTGCCAGCAGGGCACCTAACTATGGCTACACCTTC | CASRAPNYGYTF
NA | NA | TRBJ2-7 | TRBV11-2 | TGTGCCAGCACCTGGTCGGGAACTCACTACGAGCAGTACTTC | CASTWSGTHYEQYF
few | NA | TRBJ2-5 | TRBV29-1 | TGCAGCGTAGCCTCTTGGGAGACCCAGTACTTC | CSVASWETQYF
NA | TRBD2 | TRBJ2-7 | TRBV7-2 | TGTGCCAGCAGCTATGGGACGGGGGGGGACGAGCAGTACTTC | CASSYGTGGDEQYF
NA | NA | TRBJ2-3 | TRBV7-2 | TGTGCCAGCAGCTTAGCCGGTTTGCCCACAGATACGCAGTATTTT | CASSLAGLPTDTQYF
NA | NA | TRBJ2-2 | TRBV5-1 | TGCGCCAGCAGCTTCACCGGGGTAGGAGGGGAGCTGTTTTTT | CASSFTGVGGELFF
NA | TRBD1 | TRBJ1-6 | TRBV7-2 | TGTGCCAGCAGCCCAGGACAGGACTATAATTCACCCCTCCACTTT | CASSPGQDYNSPLHF
NA | NA | TRBJ1-1 | TRBV3-1/TRBV3-2 | TGTGCCAGCAGCCATTATCTAGATGAAGCTTTCTTT | CASSHYLDEAFF
NA | TRBD2 | TRBJ2-5 | TRBV3-1/TRBV3-2 | TGTGCCAGCAGCCAAGAGGGGACTACCCTGGGGAAGACCCAGTACTTC | CASSQEGTTLGKTQYF
NA | TRBD1 | TRBJ1-1 | TRBV19 | TGTGCCAGTAGTATCTCACTTGAGACAGGGGACACTGAAGCTTTCTTT | CASSISLETGDTEAFF